This T cell receptor (beta chain) is drawn from a study of vaccination effects on CD4 cells after COVID-19. Study as a whole: Antigen-specific CD4+ T cell clonotypes were called by their expansion after viral peptide-pool culture in ViraFEST. Following the second dose by a median of 72 days, the post-vaccine samples were obtained.

This CDR3 comprises 13 residues. V lost 7 bases, J lost 6 bases, and 6 bases stayed unmatched. Germline loops: CDR1 WNHNN, CDR2 SYGVQD (reference sequence). The data were produced by immunoSEQ multiplex PCR, yet TCRdb's version contains in-frame clones alone and is incomplete. The table includes under 55,000 clones, approximately 70% detected once. Having been cultured for under twelve days, the cells underwent CD4+ T cell isolation. Each person got two doses of an mRNA SARS-CoV-2 vaccine, BNT162b2 or mRNA-1273. Vaccinees lacked prior SARS-CoV-2 infection and tested negative for nucleocapsid antibodies. On days 3 and 7, fresh IL-2 medium replaced half the medium. On this clone itself: Antigen specificity is unknown.

The TCR sequence derives from a human donor who received a COVID-19 vaccine. The chain carries TRBV10-1 and TRBJ2-1, with 7 bases lining up with TRBD2. The source was CD4+ T cells from PBMCs cultured without peptide, collected after COVID-19 vaccination. CDR3 in amino acids: CASTASGSNEQFF. CDR3 in DNA: TGCGCCAGCACGGCTAGCGGCAGCAATGAGCAGTTCTTC.